What follows are 18 T cell receptor beta chains derived from one specimen sequenced in a study of blood T cell repertoires in COVID-19. Sequencing was performed with immunoSEQ multiplex PCR; in TCRdb, only in-frame clones are kept and a portion is missing. The sample consists of around 99,000 clones, roughly 75% of them appearing once. Sequences were obtained from peripheral blood. These receptors came from a human donor in a cohort sampled during active or convalescent COVID-19.

The chain recombines TRBV7-9 with TRBJ1-1; TRBD1 matches at 7 bases. The V and J ends lost 1 base and 7 bases, in that order; junction bases with no gene match: 9. The CDR3 runs to 15 residues. From germline, CDR1 is SEHNR and CDR2 FQNEAQ (reference sequence). The chain's CDR3 is CASSLVSLAGGEAFF. The CDR3 DNA reads as TGTGCCAGCAGCTTAGTCTCTCTCGCAGGGGGTGAAGCTTTCTTT.

This sequence joins TRBV28 and TRBJ1-5, with 9 bases aligning to TRBD1. The CDR3 totals 15 residues. The germline CDR1 and CDR2 sequences are MDHEN and SYDVKM. V shed 6 bases, J shed 6 bases, and the junction held 9 bases outside the gene matches. In DNA form, the CDR3 reads TGTGCCAGCAGCCTAGCCACAGGGGGCGCTCAGCCCCAGCATTTT. Residues: CASSLATGGAQPQHF. The variable domain in full, with the rest retrieved from reference TRBV28 and TRBJ1-5, is DVKVTQSSRYLVKRTGEKVFLECVQDMDHENMFWYRQDPGLGLRLIYFSYDVKMKEKGDIPEGYSVSREKKERFSLILESASTNQTSMYLCASSLATGGAQPQHFGDGTRLSIL.

The J gene is TRBJ1-3, the V gene TRBV7-8; D gene uncertain. The CDR3 consists of 15 residues. Trimming took 2 bases from V and 0 from J, leaving 8 bases between them. Germline loops: CDR1 SGHVS, CDR2 FQNEAQ. DNA of the CDR3: TGTGCCAGCAGCTTAAATGGACTCTCTGGAAACACCATATATTTT. This gives the protein CASSLNGLSGNTIYF.

V gene TRBV6-2 or TRBV6-3 combines with J gene TRBJ1-6; TRBD1 is a possible D gene (5 bases). CDR1 MNHEY and CDR2 SVGEGT come from the germline V gene. V was pared by 6 bases and J by 9 bases, with 15 bases between. The CDR3 consists of 14 residues. In nucleotides, the CDR3 is TGTGCCAGCAGCCTCCGGAGACAGACTTCACCCCTCCACTTT. It is translated as CASSLRRQTSPLHF.

This clone was observed a single time. The rearrangement joins TRBV19 to TRBJ1-5, with TRBD1 as a possible D gene (5 bases). The V gene lost 7 bases and the J gene lost 7 bases, with 23 bases spanning the gap. The germline V gene has CDR1 LNHDA and CDR2 SQIVND (reference sequence). This CDR3 region has 16 residues. CDR3 protein: CASTLHRPNVNQPQHF. The CDR3 DNA sequence: TGTGCCAGTACCTTACACAGGCCTAATGTGAACCAGCCCCAGCATTTT.

This sequence joins TRBV13 and TRBJ2-7, with TRBD1 identical over 7 bases. CDR3 length equals 12 residues. J was trimmed by 3 bases and V by 5 bases; bases with no gene match: 1. The V gene's germline CDR1 is PRHDT and CDR2 FYEKMQ (reference sequence). CDR3 nucleotide sequence: TGTGCCAGCAGCAACAGGGGCTACGAGCAGTACTTC. It encodes CASSNRGYEQYF.

The V and J genes are TRBV5-4 and TRBJ2-3; D not resolved. Germline V lookup: CDR1 SGHNT, CDR2 YYREEE (reference sequence). Trimming took 2 bases from V and 4 from J, leaving 5 bases between them. The CDR3 totals 12 residues. The CDR3 loop reads CASSFVADTQYF. In nucleotides, the CDR3 is TGTGCCAGCAGCTTCGTCGCAGATACGCAGTATTTT. The complete variable domain, with remaining parts taken from reference TRBV5-4 and TRBJ2-3, reads ETGVTQSPTHLIKTRGQQVTLRCSSQSGHNTVSWYQQALGQGPQFIFQYYREEENGRGNFPPRFSGLQFPNYSSELNVNALELDDSALYLCASSFVADTQYFGPGTRLTVL.

Comment on this clone: Within the sample, other DNA sequences also encode this same CDR3. CDR3: CASSPTGNNSPLHF. CDR3 DNA sequence: TGTGCCAGCTCACCGACAGGGAATAATTCACCCCTCCACTTT. This chain joins TRBV18 and TRBJ1-6; 7 bases match TRBD1. Trimming cost V 3 bases and J 5 bases; bases outside gene matches: 1. The CDR3 is made up of 14 amino acids. Germline assignment: CDR1 KGHSH and CDR2 LQKENI. Variable domain in full (rest from reference TRBV18 and TRBJ1-6): NAGVMQNPRHLVRRRGQEARLRCSPMKGHSHVYWYRQLPEEGLKFMVYLQKENIIDESGMPKERFSAEFPKEGPSILRIQQVVRGDSAAYFCASSPTGNNSPLHFGNGTRLTVT.

CDR3 nucleotides: TGTGCCAGCAGCTTAGCCAGGGCTAATAGCGAGCAGTACTTC. Residues: CASSLARANSEQYF. The chain recombines TRBV7-2 with TRBJ2-7; a possible D gene is TRBD1 (5 bases). The germline V gene has CDR1 SGHTA and CDR2 FQGNSA. With 0 bases removed from V and 6 bases from J, the gap between germline ends came to 12 bases. The CDR3 is made up of 14 amino acids.

The chain uses TRBV11-3 and TRBJ2-5; 12 positions match TRBD1. The germline V gene has CDR1 SGHNT and CDR2 YENEEA. The J segment lost 4 bases and the V segment lost 4 bases, leaving 7 bases of the junction unmatched. CDR3 length equals 16 residues. Here the CDR3 DNA reads TGTGCCAGCAGCTCCACCGGGACAGGGGGCCGAGAGACCCAGTACTTC. Residues: CASSSTGTGGRETQYF. Full variable domain (outside the CDR3, taken from reference TRBV11-3 and TRBJ2-5): EAGVVQSPRYKIIEKKQPVAFWCNPISGHNTLYWYLQNLGQGPELLIRYENEEAVDDSQLPKDRFSAERLKGVDSTLKIQPAELGDSAVYLCASSSTGTGGRETQYFGPGTRLLVL.

The J gene is TRBJ1-3, the V gene TRBV28; TRBD1 is a possible D gene (5 bases). Germline CDR1 reads MDHEN; CDR2 reads SYDVKM. V shed 7 bases and J shed 4 bases, with 14 bases lying between them. This CDR3 is built from 14 residues. This CDR3 reads CASKKIGAGNTIYF. DNA of the CDR3: TGTGCCAGCAAAAAGATAGGGGCAGGAAACACCATATATTTT.

The V gene is TRBV4-2, the J gene TRBJ2-7; 8 bases fit TRBD2. The ends lost 1 base at V and 2 bases at J; junction bases unmatched: 4. The CDR3 runs to 15 residues. Germline-derived CDR1 and CDR2 are LGHNA and YNFKEQ. The CDR3 DNA sequence: TGTGCCAGCAGCCAAGCTGCCGGGAGGGCCTACGAGCAGTACTTC. It translates to CASSQAAGRAYEQYF.

The rearrangement links TRBV19 to TRBJ1-5; perhaps TRBD1 as D (6 bases). This CDR3 spans 13 amino acids. Trimming took off 3 bases at V and 4 bases at J, with 7 bases between the two ends. Germline CDR1 and CDR2: LNHDA and SQIVND (reference sequence). In DNA form, the CDR3 reads TGTGCCAGTAGTATGAGGGGGAATCAGCCCCAGCATTTT. Its translation: CASSMRGNQPQHF.

The chain couples TRBV4-2 to TRBJ2-4; 8 nucleotides match TRBD2. Germline assignment: CDR1 LGHNA and CDR2 YNFKEQ. The junction had 8 bases not matched to a gene; V was cut back by 0 bases and J by 1 base. This CDR3 is 18 amino acids long. The CDR3: CASSQDRTSPPAKNIQYF. DNA for the CDR3: TGTGCCAGCAGCCAAGATCGGACTAGCCCCCCGGCCAAAAACATTCAGTACTTC.

This clone is a singleton in its sample. The chain combines TRBV14 with TRBJ1-1; D uncertain. Germline V gene data show CDR1 as SGHDN and CDR2 as FVKESK. Trimming took 4 bases from V and 6 from J, leaving 9 bases between them. This CDR3 comprises 12 residues. CDR3 nucleotides: TGTGCCAGCAGCCCGCGGATCGCTGAAGCTTTCTTT. It encodes CASSPRIAEAFF.

The rearrangement links TRBV3-1 (or the pseudogene TRBV3-2) to TRBJ1-1; D might be TRBD1 (6 bases). CDR3 length equals 13 residues. CDR1 and CDR2 from the germline V gene are LGHDT and YNNKEL (reference sequence). V lost 4 bases and J lost 4, with 10 bases in between. In nucleotides, the CDR3 is TGTGCCAGCAGCCGGGGGCCAAGCACTGAAGCTTTCTTT. Protein product: CASSRGPSTEAFF.

This clone has a count of ten or more. The chain links TRBV5-6 to TRBJ2-3; 7 bases are a match to TRBD2. The germline CDR1 and CDR2 sequences are SGHDT and YYEEEE. The CDR3 runs 16 residues. V trimming: 1 base; J trimming: 4 bases; junction bases outside the gene matches: 9. This CDR3 is CASSLYRARGADTQYF. The CDR3 DNA reads as TGTGCCAGCAGCTTGTACCGCGCACGGGGGGCAGATACGCAGTATTTT. The full variable domain, rest sourced from reference TRBV5-6 and TRBJ2-3, is DAGVTQSPTHLIKTRGQQVTLRCSPKSGHDTVSWYQQALGQGPQFIFQYYEEEERQRGNFPDRFSGHQFPNYSSELNVNALLLGDSALYLCASSLYRARGADTQYFGPGTRLTVL.

The rearrangement uses TRBV5-6 and TRBJ1-1; D uncertain. Germline V lookup: CDR1 SGHDT, CDR2 YYEEEE. The CDR3 is 14 amino acids. The V end lost 3 bases, the J end lost 6 bases, and 15 bases lay between the germline ends. In DNA, the CDR3 is TGTGCCAGCAGCTCCCTTGGTTCGAGGGCTGAAGCTTTCTTT. It is translated as CASSSLGSRAEAFF.